This T cell receptor beta chain was captured by sequencing in a study of control samples from healthy donors and cancer patients. The table came from immunoSEQ multiplex PCR; TCRdb's copy has only in-frame clones and leaves some out. The table records about 180,000 clones, roughly 90% of them present only once. This CDR3 comprises 13 residues. V was pared by 2 bases and J by 3 bases, with 8 bases between. Germline assignment: CDR1 LNHDA and CDR2 SQIVND (reference sequence). Sequenced: blood. This TCR was sampled from a woman aged 45 to 65 in good health. The rearrangement joins TRBV19 to TRBJ2-7; D is undetermined. Here the CDR3 DNA reads TGTGCCAGTAGTATATCGGATTTCTACGAGCAGTACTTC. Residues: CASSISDFYEQYF.